The 12 T cell receptor beta chains below were found in one sample sequenced in a study of CD8+CD57+ T cells in acquired aplastic anemia. Genomic DNA, the template, was used for profiling of the TCR beta VDJ and CDR3. TCRdb itself ran the reads through MiXCR, one entry per CDR3 protein. The repertoire holds 150,000 to 200,000 distinct CDR3 sequences, under 70% seen once, with around 46% in the top ten. Material: sorted CD4+, CD8+, or CD8+CD57+ T cells (not recorded which) from PBMCs. These receptors were obtained from a human donor with severe aplastic anemia or a healthy control (not recorded which).

The sample holds a few counts of this clonotype. One end of the junction is discordant with germline, which a read error may explain. The chain is built from TRBV2 and TRBJ1-3; 10 bases are shared with TRBD1. This CDR3 is built from 15 residues. Per germline, CDR1 SNHLY and CDR2 FYNNEI. The CDR3 loop is CASREDRGRGNTIYF. CDR3 coding DNA: TGTGCCAGCAGGGAAGACAGGGGGCGTGGAAACACCATATATTTT.

This chain connects TRBV24-1 to TRBJ2-1; 11 bases agree with TRBD1. The CDR3 spans 14 residues. V lost 0 bases to trimming and J lost 12 bases; unmatched junction nucleotides: 3. Germline V gene lookup returns CDR1 KGHDR and CDR2 SFDVKD. The DNA of the CDR3 is TGTGCCACCAGTGATTTGGGACAGGGGGCAAGGCAGTTCTTC. It encodes CATSDLGQGARQFF.

This clonotype was seen more than once but under ten times. The chain links TRBV11-2 to TRBJ2-2, with D maybe TRBD2 (6 bases). Trimming took off 2 bases at V and 3 bases at J, with 16 bases between the two ends. The CDR3 length is 17 residues. Germline loops: CDR1 SGHAT, CDR2 FQNNGV. Here the CDR3 reads CASSLLQVWGDTGELFF. The DNA of the CDR3 is TGTGCCAGCAGCTTATTACAAGTGTGGGGGGACACCGGGGAGCTGTTTTTT.

In DNA form, the CDR3 reads TGTGCCAGCAGCACTAGTTTATTGGGCGGGGAGCTGTTTTTT. Translating gives CASSTSLLGGELFF. The rearrangement joins TRBV7-2 to TRBJ2-2; the D gene is possibly TRBD2 (5 bases). The CDR3 spans 14 residues. V dropped 5 bases and J dropped 7 bases, with 14 bases sitting between them. Germline-derived CDR1 and CDR2 are SGHTA and FQGNSA.

This clonotype was detected many times. This chain connects TRBV6-4 to TRBJ1-1, with D hard to call. The CDR3 covers 14 residues. Trimming took 0 bases from V and 1 from J, leaving 6 bases between them. The germline V gene encodes CDR1 MRHNA and CDR2 SNTAGT. The DNA of the CDR3 is TGTGCCAGCAGTGACTCGAGACGGAACACTGAAGCTTTCTTT. Translating gives CASSDSRRNTEAFF.

The chain has TRBV2 and TRBJ2-1, with TRBD1 as a possible D gene (6 bases). Trimming pared 10 bases from V and 5 bases from J, leaving 15 bases between. This CDR3 region has 13 residues. Germline-derived CDR1 and CDR2 are SNHLY and FYNNEI. CDR3 nucleotides: TGTGCCATCGCCGACTGGACAGACAATGAGCAGTTCTTC. This translates into CAIADWTDNEQFF.

V and J are TRBV20-1 and TRBJ2-1; 15 bases align to TRBD2. From germline, CDR1 is DFQATT and CDR2 SNEGSKA (reference sequence). The J segment lost 4 bases and the V segment lost 6 bases, leaving 4 bases of the junction unmatched. The CDR3 totals 15 residues. The CDR3 loop reads CSADGTSGGYNEQFF. In nucleotides, the CDR3 is TGCAGTGCCGACGGGACTAGCGGGGGGTACAATGAGCAGTTCTTC.

The J gene is TRBJ1-1, the V gene TRBV20-1, with no clear D. CDR3 length: 13 residues. Germline CDR1 DFQATT, CDR2 SNEGSKA (reference sequence). Trimming removed 3 bases at V and 4 bases at J, with 12 bases between. The DNA of the CDR3 is TGCAGTGCTAGGTCTGAGATTGGCACTGAAGCTTTCTTT. This codes for CSARSEIGTEAFF.

The chain is built from TRBV7-9 and TRBJ2-4; unclear D gene. The ends were cut back, 3 bases at V and 8 bases at J, with 20 bases in the middle. The CDR3 runs to 16 residues. The V gene's germline CDR1 is SEHNR and CDR2 FQNEAQ (reference sequence). The CDR3 nucleotides are TGTGCCAGCAGCTTGGTGCCACACCCGGTAGGAGACATTCAGTACTTC. Protein: CASSLVPHPVGDIQYF.

There are many counts of this clonotype. V gene TRBV7-8 combines with J gene TRBJ2-1; 7 bases align to TRBD2. The CDR3 totals 15 residues. The germline V gene encodes CDR1 SGHVS and CDR2 FQNEAQ. J was trimmed by 4 bases and V by 4 bases; bases with no gene match: 7. CDR3 bases: TGTGCCAGCAGCTCCAGCGGGACTGATTACAATGAGCAGTTCTTC. It yields the protein CASSSSGTDYNEQFF.

This sequence joins TRBV2 and TRBJ1-3, with 9 bases aligning to TRBD1. Germline values: CDR1 SNHLY, CDR2 FYNNEI. The V gene end was trimmed by 7 bases and the J gene end by 3 bases; junction bases not matched to a gene: 10. This CDR3 has 16 amino acids. DNA for the CDR3: TGTGCCAGCACCCGGGAAACAGGGGGCTTTGGAAACACCATATATTTT. It encodes CASTRETGGFGNTIYF. Supplemented by reference TRBV2 and TRBJ1-3, the full variable domain reads EPEVTQTPSHQVTQMGQEVILRCVPISNHLYFYWYRQILGQKVEFLVSFYNNEISEKSEIFDDQFSVERPDGSNFTLKIRSTKLEDSAMYFCASTRETGGFGNTIYFGEGSWLTVV.

The CDR3 DNA sequence: TGTGCCAGTAGCATCGGACGGCCCCCGCGGGAAAAACTGTTTTTT. Translating gives CASSIGRPPREKLFF. The V gene is TRBV19, the J gene TRBJ1-4, with D hard to call. From germline, CDR1 is LNHDA and CDR2 SQIVND (reference sequence). Trimming left V 6 bases short and J 8 bases short, with 19 bases between. The CDR3 totals 15 residues.